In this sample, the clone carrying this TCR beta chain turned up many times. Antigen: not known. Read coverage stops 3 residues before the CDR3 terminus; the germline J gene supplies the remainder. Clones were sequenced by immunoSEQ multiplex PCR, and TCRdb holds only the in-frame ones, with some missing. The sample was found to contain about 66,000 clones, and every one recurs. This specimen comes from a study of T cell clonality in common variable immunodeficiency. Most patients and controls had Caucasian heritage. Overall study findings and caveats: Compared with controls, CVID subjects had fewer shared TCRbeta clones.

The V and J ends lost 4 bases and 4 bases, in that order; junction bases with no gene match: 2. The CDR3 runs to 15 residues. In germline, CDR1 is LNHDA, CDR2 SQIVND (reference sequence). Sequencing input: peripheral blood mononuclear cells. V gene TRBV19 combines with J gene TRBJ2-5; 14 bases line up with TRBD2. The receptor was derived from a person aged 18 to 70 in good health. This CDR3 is CASSTGLAGGETQYF. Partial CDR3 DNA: TGTGCCAGTAGTACCGGACTAGCGGGAGGAGAGACC.